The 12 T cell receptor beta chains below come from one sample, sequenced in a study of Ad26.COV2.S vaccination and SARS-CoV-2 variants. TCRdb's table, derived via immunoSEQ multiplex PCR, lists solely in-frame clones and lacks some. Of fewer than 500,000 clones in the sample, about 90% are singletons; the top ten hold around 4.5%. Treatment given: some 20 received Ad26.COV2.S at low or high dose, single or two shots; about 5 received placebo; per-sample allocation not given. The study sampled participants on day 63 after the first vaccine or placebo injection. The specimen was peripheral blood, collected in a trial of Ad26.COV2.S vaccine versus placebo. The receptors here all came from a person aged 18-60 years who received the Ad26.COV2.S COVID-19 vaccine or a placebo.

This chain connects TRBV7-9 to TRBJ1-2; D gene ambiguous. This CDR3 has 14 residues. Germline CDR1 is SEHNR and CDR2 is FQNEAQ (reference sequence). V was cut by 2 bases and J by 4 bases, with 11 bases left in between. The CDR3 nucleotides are TGTGCCAGCAGCTTATTCGCGAAGAGCTATGGCTACACCTTC. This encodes CASSLFAKSYGYTF.

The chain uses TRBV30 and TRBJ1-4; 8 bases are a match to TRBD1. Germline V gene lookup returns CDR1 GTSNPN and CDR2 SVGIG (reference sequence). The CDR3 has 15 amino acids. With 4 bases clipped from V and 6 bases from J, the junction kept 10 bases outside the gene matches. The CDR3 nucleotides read TGTGCCTGGAATAGATACAGGGGGAGTGATGAAAAACTGTTTTTT. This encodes CAWNRYRGSDEKLFF.

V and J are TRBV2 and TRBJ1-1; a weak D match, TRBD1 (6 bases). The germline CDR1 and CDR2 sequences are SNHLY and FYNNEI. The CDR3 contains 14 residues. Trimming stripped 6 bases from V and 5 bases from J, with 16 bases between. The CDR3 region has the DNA TGTGCCAGCAGCCGGGACACCCGGGGGACTGAAGCTTTCTTT. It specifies CASSRDTRGTEAFF.

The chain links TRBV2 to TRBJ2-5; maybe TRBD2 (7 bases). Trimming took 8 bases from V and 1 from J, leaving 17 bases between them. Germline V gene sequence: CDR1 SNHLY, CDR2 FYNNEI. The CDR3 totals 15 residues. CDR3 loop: CASGGATRAQETQYF. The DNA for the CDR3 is TGTGCCAGCGGGGGGGCCACGAGGGCCCAAGAGACCCAGTACTTC.

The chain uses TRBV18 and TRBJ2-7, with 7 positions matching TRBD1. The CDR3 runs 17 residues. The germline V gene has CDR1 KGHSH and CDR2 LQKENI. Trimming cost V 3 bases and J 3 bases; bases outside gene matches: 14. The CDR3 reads CASSPSPGTGDGYEQYF. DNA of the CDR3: TGTGCCAGCTCACCCTCCCCAGGCACAGGGGATGGCTACGAGCAGTACTTC. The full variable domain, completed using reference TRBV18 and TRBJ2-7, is NAGVMQNPRHLVRRRGQEARLRCSPMKGHSHVYWYRQLPEEGLKFMVYLQKENIIDESGMPKERFSAEFPKEGPSILRIQQVVRGDSAAYFCASSPSPGTGDGYEQYFGPGTRLTVT.

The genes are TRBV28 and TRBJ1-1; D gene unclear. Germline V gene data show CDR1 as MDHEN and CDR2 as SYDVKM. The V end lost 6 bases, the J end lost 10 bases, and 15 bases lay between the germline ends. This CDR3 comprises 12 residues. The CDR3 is CASSAIDTGAFF. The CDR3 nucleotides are TGTGCCAGCAGCGCGATCGACACCGGAGCTTTCTTT. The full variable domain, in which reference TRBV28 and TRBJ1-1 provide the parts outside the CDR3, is DVKVTQSSRYLVKRTGEKVFLECVQDMDHENMFWYRQDPGLGLRLIYFSYDVKMKEKGDIPEGYSVSREKKERFSLILESASTNQTSMYLCASSAIDTGAFFGQGTRLTVV.

Here the CDR3 DNA reads TGCAGCGTTGAACCTAGGAGCACAGATACGCAGTATTTT. It codes for CSVEPRSTDTQYF. This chain joins TRBV29-1 and TRBJ2-3, with unresolved D. Trimming took off 2 bases at V and 0 bases at J, with 6 bases between the two ends. Germline V lookup: CDR1 SQVTM, CDR2 ANQGSEA. This CDR3 has 13 amino acids.

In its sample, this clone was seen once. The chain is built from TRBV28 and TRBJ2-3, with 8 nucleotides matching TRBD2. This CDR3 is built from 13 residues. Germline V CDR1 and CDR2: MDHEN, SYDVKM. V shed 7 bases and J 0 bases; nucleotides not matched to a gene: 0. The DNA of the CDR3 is TGTGCCAGCACTAGCGGGAGCACAGATACGCAGTATTTT. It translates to CASTSGSTDTQYF.

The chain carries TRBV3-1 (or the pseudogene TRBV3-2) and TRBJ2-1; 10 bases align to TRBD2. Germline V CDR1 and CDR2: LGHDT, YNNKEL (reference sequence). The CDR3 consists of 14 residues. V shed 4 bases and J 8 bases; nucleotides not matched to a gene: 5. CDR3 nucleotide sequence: TGTGCCAGCAGCCCTAGCGGGAGTGGAGATGAGCAGTTCTTC. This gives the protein CASSPSGSGDEQFF.

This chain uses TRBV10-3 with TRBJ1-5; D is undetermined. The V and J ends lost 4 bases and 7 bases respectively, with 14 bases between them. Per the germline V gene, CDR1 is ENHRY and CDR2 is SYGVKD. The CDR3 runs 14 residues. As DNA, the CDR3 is TGTGCCATCAGTGTAACGGGGATGGGCCAGCCCCAGCATTTT. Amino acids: CAISVTGMGQPQHF.

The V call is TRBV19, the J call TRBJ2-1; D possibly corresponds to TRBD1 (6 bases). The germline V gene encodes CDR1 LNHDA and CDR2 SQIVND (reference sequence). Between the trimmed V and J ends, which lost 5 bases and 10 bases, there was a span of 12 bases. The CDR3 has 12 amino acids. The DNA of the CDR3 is TGTGCCAGTAGTCCTCCCAGGGGCGAGCAGTTCTTC. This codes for CASSPPRGEQFF.

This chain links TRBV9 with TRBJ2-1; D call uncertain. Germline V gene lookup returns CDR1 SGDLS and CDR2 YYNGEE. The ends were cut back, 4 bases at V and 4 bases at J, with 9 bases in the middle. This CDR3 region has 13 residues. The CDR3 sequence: CASSSLPYNEQFF. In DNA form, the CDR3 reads TGTGCCAGCAGCTCCTTGCCTTACAATGAGCAGTTCTTC. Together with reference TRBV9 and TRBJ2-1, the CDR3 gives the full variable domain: DSGVTQTPKHLITATGQRVTLRCSPRSGDLSVYWYQQSLDQGLQFLIQYYNGEERAKGNILERFSAQQFPDLHSELNLSSLELGDSALYFCASSSLPYNEQFFGPGTRLTVL.